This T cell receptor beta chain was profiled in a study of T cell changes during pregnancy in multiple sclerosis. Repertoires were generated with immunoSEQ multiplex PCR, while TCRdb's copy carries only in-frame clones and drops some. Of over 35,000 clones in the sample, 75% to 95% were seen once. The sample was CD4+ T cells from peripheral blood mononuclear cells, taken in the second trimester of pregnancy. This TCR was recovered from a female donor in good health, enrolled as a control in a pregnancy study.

The CDR3 loop reads CASSPRGGTANTIYF. The CDR3 DNA follows: TGTGCCAGCAGTCCCCGAGGGGGAACGGCAAACACCATATATTTT. The rearrangement joins TRBV6-5 to TRBJ1-3, with D possibly TRBD1 on 6 matching bases. The CDR3 contains 15 residues. Trimming pared 5 bases from V and 6 bases from J, leaving 17 bases between. Germline-derived CDR1 and CDR2 are MNHEY and SVGAGI.